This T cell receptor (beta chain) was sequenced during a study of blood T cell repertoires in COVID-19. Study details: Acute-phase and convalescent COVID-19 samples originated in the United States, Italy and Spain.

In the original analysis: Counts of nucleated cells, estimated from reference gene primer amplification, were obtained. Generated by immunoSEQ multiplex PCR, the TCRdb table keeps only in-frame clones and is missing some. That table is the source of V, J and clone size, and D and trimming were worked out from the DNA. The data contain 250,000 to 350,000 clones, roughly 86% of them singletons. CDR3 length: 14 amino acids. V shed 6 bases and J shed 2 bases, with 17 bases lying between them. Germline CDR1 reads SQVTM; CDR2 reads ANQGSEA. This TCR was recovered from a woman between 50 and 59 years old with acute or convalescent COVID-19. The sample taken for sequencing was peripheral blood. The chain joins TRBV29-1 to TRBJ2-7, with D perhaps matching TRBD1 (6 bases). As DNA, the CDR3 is TGCAGCGTCGCAAACAGGGACCTGACCTACGAGCAGTACTTC. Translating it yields CSVANRDLTYEQYF.